The 21 T cell receptor beta chains listed next were all sequenced from one sample in a study of cytomegalovirus exposure and HLA in healthy donors. It was with 60 Vbeta and 13 Jbeta primers that the PCR ran. Only in-frame clones appear in the TCRdb table, and some are missing; sequencing was by immunoSEQ multiplex PCR. The sample holds roughly 120,000 clones; about 76% are singletons and the top ten take less than 15%. Source material: PBMCs. These receptors were taken from a woman aged 60-75 years in good health and CMV-seropositive.

J is TRBJ2-7 and V is TRBV25-1, with 10 bases lining up with TRBD1. Germline V gives CDR1 MGHDK, CDR2 SYGVNS. This CDR3 region has 14 residues. V lost 7 bases and J lost 3; bases outside the gene matches: 6. This CDR3 reads CASKGTGVFYEQYF. DNA for the CDR3: TGTGCCAGCAAAGGGACAGGGGTTTTCTACGAGCAGTACTTC.

The chain couples TRBV5-1 to TRBJ1-1; D may be TRBD1 (5 bases). The ends were cut back, 5 bases at V and 1 base at J, with 15 bases in the middle. The CDR3 has 15 amino acids. Germline V gene sequence: CDR1 SGHRS, CDR2 YFSETQ. The CDR3 sequence is CASRRLGASNTEAFF. CDR3 in DNA: TGCGCCAGCAGGCGGTTAGGGGCGTCGAACACTGAAGCTTTCTTT.

In nucleotides, the CDR3 is TGTGCCAGCAGTTACCGACAGGGGATGAACACTGAAGCTTTCTTT. Residues: CASSYRQGMNTEAFF. The rearrangement links TRBV6-6 to TRBJ1-1; 8 bases fit TRBD1. V lost 2 bases, J lost 0 bases, and 2 bases stayed unmatched. CDR1 is MNHNY and CDR2 is SVGAGI in the germline V gene (reference sequence). There are 15 residues in the CDR3.

V usage is TRBV6-5 and J usage is TRBJ1-2, with 9 positions matching TRBD1. The CDR3 has 15 amino acids. Germline V gives CDR1 MNHEY, CDR2 SVGAGI. The V and J ends lost 7 bases and 3 bases, in that order; junction bases with no gene match: 9. CDR3 sequence reads: CASTRRTGGDYGYTF. The CDR3 DNA sequence: TGTGCCAGCACACGCCGTACAGGGGGCGACTATGGCTACACCTTC.

V and J are TRBV7-2 and TRBJ2-2; no firm D call. Between the trimmed V and J ends, which lost 5 bases and 7 bases, there was a span of 11 bases. Germline CDR1 is SGHTA and CDR2 is FQGNSA. The CDR3 extends over 13 amino acids. The CDR3 coding sequence is TGTGCCAGCAGCCGGGTTGGTGGCGGGGAGCTGTTTTTT. Translation: CASSRVGGGELFF.

The CDR3 spells CASSPGLAGGVTDTQYF. The CDR3 nucleotides read TGCGCCAGCAGCCCAGGACTAGCGGGGGGTGTTACAGATACGCAGTATTTT. The V and J genes are TRBV4-1 and TRBJ2-3, with 14 bases identical to TRBD2. Germline lookup yields CDR1 MGHRA and CDR2 YSYEKL. The CDR3 is 17 amino acids. J was trimmed by 3 bases and V by 4 bases; bases with no gene match: 6.

This chain joins TRBV5-1 and TRBJ1-1; D gene uncertain. V was trimmed by 4 bases and J by 2 bases, leaving 9 bases between them. The CDR3 covers 13 residues. Germline loops: CDR1 SGHRS, CDR2 YFSETQ. The CDR3 protein is CASSDFGNTEAFF. In nucleotides, the CDR3 is TGCGCCAGCAGCGATTTTGGCAACACTGAAGCTTTCTTT.

The chain is built from TRBV10-1 and TRBJ2-5; 7 bases align to TRBD1. CDR1 is WNHNN, CDR2 SYGVQD, per germline (reference sequence). The CDR3 spans 16 residues. The J segment lost 2 bases and the V segment lost 7 bases, leaving 13 bases of the junction unmatched. In DNA form, the CDR3 reads TGCGCCAGCACCCAACTTCCGGGACAGACTCAAGAGACCCAGTACTTC. This sequence encodes CASTQLPGQTQETQYF.

This chain links TRBV4-1 with TRBJ1-1; perhaps TRBD1 as D (6 bases). The CDR3 loop spans 16 amino acids. Per germline, CDR1 MGHRA and CDR2 YSYEKL. V lost 4 bases to trimming and J lost 1 base, with 16 bases between them. CDR3 sequence: CASSPRQETANTEAFF. The CDR3 region has the DNA TGCGCCAGCAGCCCCAGACAGGAGACTGCGAACACTGAAGCTTTCTTT.

The V call is TRBV7-9, the J call TRBJ2-1; 7 nucleotides line up with TRBD1. After removal of 5 bases from V and 1 base from J, the junction contained 5 bases not matched to a gene. From germline, CDR1 is SEHNR and CDR2 FQNEAQ (reference sequence). CDR3 length equals 15 residues. CDR3 DNA sequence: TGTGCCAGCAGCCCACAGGGGAGATCCTACAATGAGCAGTTCTTC. Translation gives CASSPQGRSYNEQFF.

V and J are TRBV10-3 and TRBJ2-7; tentatively, D is TRBD1 (6 bases). This CDR3 is 16 amino acids long. Germline V lookup: CDR1 ENHRY, CDR2 SYGVKD. Trimming took 2 bases from V and 2 from J, leaving 16 bases between them. The CDR3 DNA reads TGTGCCATCAGTGAGATAGGACAGCAAGGAACCTACGAGCAGTACTTC. This translates into CAISEIGQQGTYEQYF.

The CDR3 loop reads CASSPYESSGELFF. CDR3 coding DNA: TGCGCCAGCAGCCCGTATGAGAGTTCCGGGGAGCTGTTTTTT. The V and J genes are TRBV4-3 and TRBJ2-2; no clear D gene. Trimming took 4 bases from V and 6 from J, leaving 12 bases between them. This CDR3 comprises 14 residues. Germline CDR1 and CDR2: LGHNA and YSLEER.

This clone was observed a few times. The chain employs TRBV9 and TRBJ2-7, with D possibly being TRBD2 (6 bases). Trimming cost V 0 bases and J 2 bases, with 12 bases left between them. Germline CDR1 SGDLS, CDR2 YYNGEE. The CDR3 loop spans 15 amino acids. The CDR3 nucleotides are TGTGCCAGCAGCGTAGCGGGTAGCGGAGCCTACGAGCAGTACTTC. It codes for CASSVAGSGAYEQYF. Looking up the rest from reference TRBV9 and TRBJ2-7 gives the full variable domain: DSGVTQTPKHLITATGQRVTLRCSPRSGDLSVYWYQQSLDQGLQFLIQYYNGEERAKGNILERFSAQQFPDLHSELNLSSLELGDSALYFCASSVAGSGAYEQYFGPGTRLTVT.

This sequence joins TRBV7-8 and TRBJ2-1; 9 bases match TRBD2. V lost 0 bases to trimming and J lost 6 bases; unmatched junction nucleotides: 12. This CDR3 has 18 amino acids. Germline V CDR1 and CDR2: SGHVS, FQNEAQ. The CDR3 loop reads CASSLALGSRGGPNEQFF. In nucleotides, the CDR3 is TGTGCCAGCAGCTTAGCGCTCGGGTCGCGGGGGGGCCCCAATGAGCAGTTCTTC.

The rearrangement uses TRBV6-6 and TRBJ1-2, with a tentative D call TRBD1 (5 bases). Germline V gives CDR1 MNHNY, CDR2 SVGAGI (reference sequence). Trimming took 8 bases from V and 1 from J, leaving 20 bases between them. This CDR3 spans 16 amino acids. CDR3: CASGRVPASFNYGYTF. The CDR3 DNA sequence: TGTGCCAGCGGCAGGGTCCCCGCGAGCTTTAACTATGGCTACACCTTC.

The chain recombines TRBV9 with TRBJ2-1, with TRBD2 matching 7 bases. The CDR3 totals 15 residues. Per germline, CDR1 SGDLS and CDR2 YYNGEE. V shed 3 bases, J shed 0 bases, and the junction held 3 bases outside the gene matches. In DNA, the CDR3 is TGTGCCAGCAGCGCTGGGGGGGACTCCTACAATGAGCAGTTCTTC. Translated: CASSAGGDSYNEQFF.

The V and J genes are TRBV7-9 and TRBJ2-5; 7 bases are shared with TRBD2. The assigned J gene may be wrong: the sequence end matches TRBJ2-7 better. Looked up from germline, CDR1 is SEHNR and CDR2 is FQNEAQ (reference sequence). This CDR3 spans 15 amino acids. In nucleotides, the CDR3 is TGTGCCAGCACCCAAGCGGGGCCCTCCTCCTACGAGCAGTACTTC. Protein sequence: CASTQAGPSSYEQYF.

The V gene is TRBV19, the J gene TRBJ2-5; 8 nucleotides line up with TRBD2. This CDR3 is 13 amino acids long. V was pared by 3 bases and J by 3 bases, with 0 bases of the junction left unmatched. From germline, CDR1 is LNHDA and CDR2 SQIVND (reference sequence). The CDR3 protein is CASSISGEETQYF. The CDR3 DNA reads as TGTGCCAGTAGTATTAGCGGGGAAGAGACCCAGTACTTC.

V usage is TRBV27 and J usage is TRBJ1-2, with a possible D match to TRBD1 (5 bases). Germline V lookup: CDR1 MNHEY, CDR2 SMNVEV (reference sequence). The germline V and J ends were trimmed by 3 bases and 1 base, with 24 bases remaining between them. CDR3 length equals 19 residues. The CDR3 coding sequence is TGTGCCAGCAGTTTGCCTCGGGGGGGACTGGTGAGGAGTAACTATGGCTACACCTTC. As protein: CASSLPRGGLVRSNYGYTF.

V is TRBV29-1 and J is TRBJ2-1; D is possibly TRBD2 (5 bases). The CDR3 sequence is 13 residues long. Trimming pared 4 bases from V and 2 bases from J, leaving 9 bases between. Germline V gives CDR1 SQVTM, CDR2 ANQGSEA. CDR3 in amino acids: CSVGVSAYNEQFF. For the CDR3, the DNA is TGCAGCGTTGGGGTTAGCGCCTACAATGAGCAGTTCTTC.

The chain is built from TRBV12-5 and TRBJ1-1; the D is unclear. Trimming stripped 3 bases from V and 4 bases from J, with 6 bases between. The germline V gene has CDR1 LGHNT and CDR2 FRNRAP. The CDR3 runs to 12 residues. The CDR3 protein is CASGLLGTEAFF. CDR3 nucleotide sequence: TGTGCTAGTGGTTTACTCGGCACTGAAGCTTTCTTT.